This TCR beta chain was documented in a study of cytomegalovirus exposure and HLA in healthy donors. 60 Vbeta and 13 Jbeta primers were used in PCR. The repertoire was sequenced with immunoSEQ multiplex PCR; TCRdb's copy has only in-frame clones and lacks some. The sample lists roughly 100,000 clones, roughly three quarters occurring once. CDR3 size: 16 residues. V was pared by 4 bases and J by 6 bases, with 8 bases of the junction left unmatched. Germline CDR1 reads MNHNY; CDR2 reads SVGAGI (reference sequence). General study results and limits: Earlier analysis found most TCR beta V segments productive about 90% or about 30% of the time.

About this clone: Antigen specificity is unknown.

Donors were nominally healthy when sampled, though unrecorded immune exposures were likely. The TCR was taken from a man under 40 in good health and CMV-seronegative. The material sequenced was PBMCs. The chain carries TRBV6-6 and TRBJ2-3; TRBD1 aligns across 12 bases. The CDR3 nucleotides read TGTGCCAGCAGTTTCACCGGGACAGGGGGCCAGGATACGCAGTATTTT. This sequence encodes CASSFTGTGGQDTQYF.